This record covers a single TCR beta chain. These data come from a study of OX40 agonist ivuxolimab in advanced cancers. Method: immunoSEQ multiplex PCR; TCRdb's copy keeps in-frame clones and lacks some. The sample yields roughly 150,000 clones, around 94% seen once. The source was CD4+ or CD8+ T cells sorted from blood, collected in a trial of the OX40 agonist ivuxolimab. This TCR derives from an adult with an advanced solid tumor such as melanoma, head and neck, liver or kidney cancer.

CDR3 sequence: CAWSVGTRGETQYF. The CDR3 DNA reads as TGTGCCTGGAGTGTAGGGACTAGAGGAGAGACCCAGTACTTC. V usage is TRBV30 and J usage is TRBJ2-5; 8 nucleotides line up with TRBD2. V lost 0 bases, J lost 4 bases, and 4 bases stayed unmatched. The CDR3 extends over 14 amino acids. Germline lookup yields CDR1 GTSNPN and CDR2 SVGIG (reference sequence).